Listed here is a single T cell receptor beta chain. What it recognizes is unknown. The record originates from a study of shared clonotypes between healthy human individuals. Findings and limits, study-wide: What limited the represented genetic and exposure-history diversity was the small number of donors. Approximately 5.3% was the fraction of naive CD4 clonotypes found shared across a few donors. Richness estimates generally favored naive over memory subsets.

CDR3 size: 16 residues. Germline CDR1 MGHRA, CDR2 YSYEKL. V lost 0 bases and J lost 3, with 14 bases in between. Selected positively for CCR7 and CD45RO-negative, naive CD8 cells excluded terminally differentiated effector memory CD45RA+ cells. Each sample came from a Caucasian adult donor living in Nashville, Tennessee. Profiling relied on immunoSEQ multiplex PCR, and the TCRdb table lists in-frame clones only, not all of them. Of approximately 1.9 million clones listed, around 95% were seen once; the top ten hold less than 2%. The sequenced sample consisted of naive CD8+ T cells from PBMCs. The V call is TRBV4-1, the J call TRBJ1-2, with D perhaps matching TRBD1 (6 bases). The sequence came from a man younger than 35 in good health. Some clones in this sample may be carry-over from other donors' samples. The CDR3 loop is CASSQDTGLWDYGYTF. CDR3 DNA: TGCGCCAGCAGCCAAGATACAGGGTTGTGGGACTATGGCTACACCTTC.